The rows below give T cell receptor beta chains drawn from one sample of a study of glioma-infiltrating T cells. TCRdb ran MiXCR on the multiplex PCR reads and lists one entry per CDR3 protein. The repertoire holds over 100,000 distinct CDR3 sequences, with about 25% as singletons. The sequencing input was glioma tissue, nonneoplastic brain tissue, or PBMCs (not recorded which). The receptors originated from a human donor with low-grade glioma or glioblastoma, undergoing nonglioma brain surgery, or in good health (not recorded which). Each CDR3 is given with its conserved first and last residue. D genes are given only for firm matches. The size entry is marked missing in some rows and otherwise reads once, few, many or a size class.

V gene	clone size	D gene	J gene	CDR3 DNA	CDR3 protein
TRBV7-9	many	.	TRBJ2-7	TGTGCCAGCAGCTCGTCGACGGATCTCTACGAGCAGTACTTC	CASSSSTDLYEQYF
TRBV7-9	many	.	TRBJ2-5	TGTGCCAGCGGGGCGCAAGAGACCCAGTACTTC	CASGAQETQYF
TRBV27	.	TRBD2	TRBJ2-5	TGTGCCAGCAGTTCTAGCGGGGCGCAAGAGACCCAGTACTTC	CASSSSGAQETQYF
TRBV7-2	many	.	TRBJ2-5	TGTGCCAGCAGCTTAGCTGAGACCCAGTACTTC	CASSLAETQYF
TRBV20-1	many	.	TRBJ2-1	TGCAGTGCAACGACTGGGGGAGCTCGTGAGCAGTTCTTC	CSATTGGAREQFF
TRBV29-1	many	.	TRBJ1-1	TGCAGCGTTGTGGGGGCGCAAAACACTGAAGCTTTCTTT	CSVVGAQNTEAFF
TRBV19	.	.	TRBJ1-2	TGTGCCAGTAAAAACGAAAGGGGTACTGGCTACACCTTC	CASKNERGTGYTF
TRBV3-1	few	.	TRBJ2-7	TGTGCCAGCAGCCAAGAAATCCAGGGCTTTTACGAGCAGTACTTC	CASSQEIQGFYEQYF
TRBV29-1	few	.	TRBJ1-5	TGCAGCGTACAAGACCGGGGGGGTATTAGCAATCAGCCCCAGCATTTT	CSVQDRGGISNQPQHF
TRBV28	many	.	TRBJ2-5	TGTGCCAGCAGTTACAAGATGGGACGGGAGACCCAGTACTTC	CASSYKMGRETQYF
TRBV14	many	.	TRBJ1-2	TGTGCCAGCAGCCAAGCAGGGTCGTTCTATGGCTACACCTTC	CASSQAGSFYGYTF
TRBV13	many	.	TRBJ1-1	TGTGCCAGCAGCCGAGCGGGAGGGAACACTGAAGCTTTCTTT	CASSRAGGNTEAFF
TRBV7-9	.	TRBD1	TRBJ1-2	TGTTTCAGCAGCTTCCTGGACAGGGAAGGGGATGGCTACACCTTC	CFSSFLDREGDGYTF
TRBV29-1	many	.	TRBJ1-1	TGCAGCGTTGATACCGTAGGGGGGGTGAACACTGAAGCTTTCTTT	CSVDTVGGVNTEAFF
TRBV7-2	many	.	TRBJ1-1	TGTGCCAGCAGCTTAGATTCAGGGGCGAACACTGAAGCTTTCTTT	CASSLDSGANTEAFF
TRBV28	many	.	TRBJ1-5	TGTGCCAGCAGTTTATACCCGGGGGGAGGCCAGCCCCAGCATTTT	CASSLYPGGGQPQHF
TRBV4-1	many	.	TRBJ2-7	TGCGCCAGCGGAGGGCTAAGCTCCTACGAGCAGTACTTC	CASGGLSSYEQYF
TRBV4-2	.	.	TRBJ1-6	TGTGCCAGCAGCCAAGGAGACACCACAGGCTCCTATAATTCACCCCTCCACTTT	CASSQGDTTGSYNSPLHF
TRBV6-6	.	TRBD1	TRBJ2-1	TGTGCCAGCAGTTACTCGAGAGGGACAGGGTACAATGAGAAGTTCTTC	CASSYSRGTGYNEKFF
TRBV14	many	.	TRBJ2-5	TGTGCCAGCAGCTCCCGAGACCCTTCGTGGGAGACCCAGTACTTC	CASSSRDPSWETQYF
TRBV4-3	few	.	TRBJ2-2	TGCGCCAGCAGCCAATGGCAGTACGCGAACACCGGGGAGCTGTTTTTT	CASSQWQYANTGELFF
TRBV14	.	.	TRBJ2-3	TGTGTCAGCAGAGACAACCGGGAGAATTTGAATACGCAGTATTTT	CVSRDNRENLNTQYF
TRBV7-2	many	TRBD1	TRBJ1-1	TGTGCCAGCAGCTTAGCGACAGGGATCACTGAAGCTTTCTTT	CASSLATGITEAFF
TRBV27	many	.	TRBJ1-5	TGTGCCAGCAGTCCTCTAGCTTACAATCAGCCCCAGCATTTT	CASSPLAYNQPQHF
TRBV12-3/TRBV12-4	.	.	TRBJ1-2	TGTGCCAGCAGTTTTCCAATAACCTATGGCTACACCTTC	CASSFPITYGYTF
TRBV12-3/TRBV12-4	.	TRBD1	TRBJ1-2	TGTGCAAGCACCCTGACAGGGGGCTTTGGCTACACCTTC	CASTLTGGFGYTF
TRBV20-1	many	.	TRBJ1-1	TGCAGTGCTAACCATAGACAGGAGAACACTGAAGCTTTCTTT	CSANHRQENTEAFF
TRBV7-2	many	.	TRBJ2-7	TGTGCCAGCAGCTTAACACCGTCCCCCTCCGAGCAGTACTTC	CASSLTPSPSEQYF
TRBV20-1	many	.	TRBJ1-2	TGCAGTGCTAGCTCAGACAGCTATGGCTACACCTTC	CSASSDSYGYTF
TRBV28	many	.	TRBJ2-1	TGTGCCAGCAGTTCTACCCCCAATGTTGGAGACAATGAGCAGTTCTTC	CASSSTPNVGDNEQFF
TRBV30	.	.	TRBJ2-1	TGTGCCTGGAGTACCTCCCCTTACAATGAGCAGTTCTTC	CAWSTSPYNEQFF
TRBV20-1	many	.	TRBJ1-2	TGCAGTGCCCCGAATGGGGGCTCCTATGGCTACACCTTC	CSAPNGGSYGYTF
TRBV28	many	.	TRBJ2-6	TGTGCCAGCAGCCAACCAGGGAGAGGAGGGGCCAACGTCCTGACTTTC	CASSQPGRGGANVLTF
TRBV4-3	few	.	TRBJ2-7	TGCGCCAGCAGCCAAGATTGGGGAGCATCCTACGAGCAGTACTTC	CASSQDWGASYEQYF
TRBV18	.	TRBD1	TRBJ2-5	TGTGCCAGCTCCACAGGGGTCCAAGAGACCCAGTACTTC	CASSTGVQETQYF
TRBV20-1	many	TRBD2	TRBJ2-5	TGCAGTGGCAAGGGACTAGCGGCCGCTGAAGAGACCCAGTACTTC	CSGKGLAAAEETQYF
TRBV5-4	.	.	TRBJ2-3	TGTGCCAGCAGCGGACTCGCTGACGAGGCGCACACAGATACGCAGTATTTT	CASSGLADEAHTDTQYF
TRBV7-9	.	TRBD2	TRBJ2-3	TGTGCCAGCAGCTTAATTCTAGCGGAGACAGATACGCAGTATTTT	CASSLILAETDTQYF
TRBV5-4	many	TRBD1	TRBJ1-2	TGTGCCAGCAGCTTGAGAACAGGGGATACCTTTCTGACCTTC	CASSLRTGDTFLTF
TRBV4-3	many	TRBD2	TRBJ2-1	TGCGCCAGCAGCCTTCGGCTATGGGGGACTAGCGAGTACAATGAGCAGTTCTTC	CASSLRLWGTSEYNEQFF
TRBV19	many	.	TRBJ2-7	TGTGCCAGTAGTAAGGAGCGTAGTACCTACGAGCAGTACTTC	CASSKERSTYEQYF
TRBV6-5	many	.	TRBJ1-5	TGTGCCAGCAGTTACTCCACCAGGAATCAGCCCCAGCATTTT	CASSYSTRNQPQHF
TRBV19	many	.	TRBJ1-2	TGTGCCAGTACCCAATGGACAGACTTCGGCTATGGCTACACCTTC	CASTQWTDFGYGYTF
TRBV5-4	few	.	TRBJ2-5	TGTGCCAGTGGGGCTGGGGGCAGGGCCAGGGAAGAGACCCAGTACTTC	CASGAGGRAREETQYF
TRBV5-1	.	.	TRBJ1-1	TGCGCCAGCAGCTTCCTTGGGGGGAACACTGAAGCTTTCTTT	CASSFLGGNTEAFF
TRBV18	.	TRBD1	TRBJ1-4	TGTGCCAGCTCACCCCGGGACAGCCGGAATGAAAAACTGTTTTTT	CASSPRDSRNEKLFF